The 4 T cell receptor beta chains below all came from one sample that was sequenced in a study of cytomegalovirus exposure and HLA in healthy donors. The PCR contained 60 Vbeta and 13 Jbeta primers. Method: immunoSEQ multiplex PCR; TCRdb's copy keeps in-frame clones and lacks some. Of 150,000 or so clones detected, approximately 71% appear once; the ten largest clones hold around 7.7%. Sequencing was performed on PBMCs. The receptors stem from a woman between 40 and 50 years old in good health and CMV-seropositive.

This clone was counted between two and nine times. This chain uses TRBV18 with TRBJ2-7; D is perhaps TRBD2 (5 bases). Germline loops: CDR1 KGHSH, CDR2 LQKENI. Deletions cut 3 bases from V and 3 bases from J, with 12 bases between. The CDR3 loop spans 14 amino acids. Here the CDR3 reads CASSPTTDFYEQYF. The CDR3 nucleotides are TGTGCCAGCTCACCGACGACGGACTTCTACGAGCAGTACTTC.

The V call is TRBV30, the J call TRBJ2-1, with D perhaps TRBD1 (6 bases). V lost 2 bases, J lost 0 bases, and 8 bases lay in between. In germline, CDR1 is GTSNPN, CDR2 SVGIG (reference sequence). The CDR3 contains 14 residues. The CDR3 is CAWSRGSSYNEQFF. As DNA, the CDR3 is TGTGCCTGGAGTAGGGGGAGCTCCTACAATGAGCAGTTCTTC. The full variable domain, rest sourced from reference TRBV30 and TRBJ2-1, is SQTIHQWPATLVQPVGSPLSLECTVEGTSNPNLYWYRQAAGRGLQLLFYSVGIGQISSEVPQNLSASRPQDRQFILSSKKLLLSDSGFYLCAWSRGSSYNEQFFGPGTRLTVL.

The chain uses TRBV7-8 and TRBJ2-1; TRBD2 agrees at 15 bases. J lost 4 bases, V lost 5 bases, and 9 bases had no gene match. Germline CDR1 reads SGHVS; CDR2 reads FQNEAQ. The CDR3 is 18 amino acids. CDR3 DNA: TGTGCCAGCAGCCCCGGGACTAGCGGGAGGAAAGTTTACAATGAGCAGTTCTTC. Amino acids: CASSPGTSGRKVYNEQFF.

The rearrangement joins TRBV10-3 to TRBJ2-1; 8 nucleotides agree with TRBD1. CDR3 length: 17 residues. From germline, CDR1 is ENHRY and CDR2 SYGVKD. V lost 3 bases and J lost 9; bases outside the gene matches: 16. The CDR3 reads CAISERPSGGEVGEQFF. The CDR3 region has the DNA TGTGCCATCAGTGAACGACCGTCAGGGGGCGAAGTTGGTGAGCAGTTCTTC.